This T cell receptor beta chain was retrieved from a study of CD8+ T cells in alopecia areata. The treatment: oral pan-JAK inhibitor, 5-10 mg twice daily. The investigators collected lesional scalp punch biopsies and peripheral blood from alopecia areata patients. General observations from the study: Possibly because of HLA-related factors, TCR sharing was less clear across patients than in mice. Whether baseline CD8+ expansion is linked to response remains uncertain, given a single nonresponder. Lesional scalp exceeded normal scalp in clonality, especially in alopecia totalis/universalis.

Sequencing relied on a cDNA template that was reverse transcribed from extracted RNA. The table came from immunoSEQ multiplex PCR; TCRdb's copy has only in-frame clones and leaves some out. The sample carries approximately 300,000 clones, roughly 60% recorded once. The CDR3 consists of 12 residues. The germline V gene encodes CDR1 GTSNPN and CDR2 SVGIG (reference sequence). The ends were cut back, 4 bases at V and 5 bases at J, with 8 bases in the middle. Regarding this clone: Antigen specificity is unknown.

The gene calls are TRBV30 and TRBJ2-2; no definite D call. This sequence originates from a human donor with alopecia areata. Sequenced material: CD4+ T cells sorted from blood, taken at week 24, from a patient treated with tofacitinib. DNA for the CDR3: TGTGCCTGGACCCTAGTTACCGGGGAGCTGTTTTTT. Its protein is CAWTLVTGELFF.